Sequencing of this T cell receptor beta chain was carried out in a study of blood T cell repertoires in COVID-19 (dated by TCRdb to 2018 to 2021). Concerning the study at large: Samples covering the acute and convalescent phases of COVID-19 were provided by collaborators in the United States, Italy and Spain. The prospective study material was composed of cDNA or gDNA derived from T cells, B-cell-depleted T cells, or PBMCs. Subjects who had been exposed to COVID-19, were actively infected with it, or had recovered from it provided the deeply sampled blood TCRbeta repertoires that made up the dataset. The repertoires were made available in a free public database intended to serve as a resource for research on the immune response to SARS-CoV-2. The samples were drawn from the first 160 participants of the ongoing ImmuneRACE study and from 1,254 subjects provided by 6 global collaborators. A de-identified subject ID, COVID-19 status, age in years and sex were almost always included in the sample metadata. Where HLA class I and class II types were available, the types were taken from metadata supplied by the sample provider, not from assay-based typing.

The immunoSEQ Assay, a bias-controlled multiplex PCR, was used to amplify TCRbeta CDR3 regions from genomic DNA. In the paper's pipeline: Nucleated cell counts per sample were estimated from amplification of reference gene primers within the assay. Sequence reads were collapsed and filtered to measure the absolute abundance of every unique TCRbeta CDR3 rearrangement. For each sample, productive Simpson clonality was calculated by taking the square root of Simpson's diversity index across productive rearrangements. The table comes from immuneACCESS by way of TCRdb, which keeps in-frame sequences with V and J called. Part of the clones is missing from these tables; in studies checked, under half for an unresolved V gene and the rest for unknown reasons. That table is the source of V, J and clone size, and D and trimming were worked out from the DNA. This sample has roughly 250,000 clones in its table, and about three quarters of those were observed once. 3% to 3.5% of the sample lies in the top ten.

Whole blood was collected in K2EDTA tubes by collaborating institutions according to the institutions' own protocols. For TCRbeta analysis, collaborators shipped samples in one of three forms: frozen whole blood, isolated PBMCs, or DNA extracted from either of those sample types. Including cysteine and phenylalanine, the CDR3 has 15 amino acids. The sequence is cut down to CDR3 DNA, 45 bases in frame from base 1. Per the germline V gene, MNHNS is the CDR1 and SASEGT is the CDR2. V is reduced by 1 base and J by 1 base, leaving a spacing of 9 bases between them. About this clone itself: Its antigen has not been determined. One base away there is no much larger clone; base qualities are not given.

Broader findings and caveats from the paper: How much clinical and demographic metadata was included differed by source and by participant, and the metadata was provided uncurated.

This receptor was taken from a woman of 80 years or more with acute or convalescent COVID-19. This receptor chain uses TRBV6-1 and TRBJ2-3, and possibly TRBD2, on 6 matching bases. The specimen was peripheral blood. The DNA sequence reads TGTGCCAGCAGTGAAGTCGGGGGTCGCACAGATACGCAGTATTTT. It encodes CASSEVGGRTDTQYF.